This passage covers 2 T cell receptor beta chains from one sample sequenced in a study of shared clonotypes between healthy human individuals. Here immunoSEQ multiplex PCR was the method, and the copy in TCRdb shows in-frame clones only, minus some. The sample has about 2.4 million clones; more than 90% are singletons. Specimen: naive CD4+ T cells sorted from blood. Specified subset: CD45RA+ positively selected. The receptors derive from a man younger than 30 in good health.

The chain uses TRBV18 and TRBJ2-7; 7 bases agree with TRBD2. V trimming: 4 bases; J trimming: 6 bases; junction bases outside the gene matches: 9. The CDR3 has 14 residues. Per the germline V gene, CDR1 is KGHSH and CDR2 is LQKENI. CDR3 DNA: TGTGCCAGCTCACTCTCAACTAGCGAGGCCGAGCAGTACTTC. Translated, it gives CASSLSTSEAEQYF. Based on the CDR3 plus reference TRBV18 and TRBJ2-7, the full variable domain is NAGVMQNPRHLVRRRGQEARLRCSPMKGHSHVYWYRQLPEEGLKFMVYLQKENIIDESGMPKERFSAEFPKEGPSILRIQQVVRGDSAAYFCASSLSTSEAEQYFGPGTRLTVT.

In nucleotides, the CDR3 is TGTGCCACCAGCAGAGATTTTTGGGGGCGAAGCAATCAGCCCCAGCATTTT. Its translation is CATSRDFWGRSNQPQHF. V usage is TRBV15 and J usage is TRBJ1-5; D may be TRBD1 (6 bases). CDR3 length equals 17 residues. The ends were cut back, 0 bases at V and 1 base at J, with 13 bases in the middle. Per the germline V gene, CDR1 is LNHNV and CDR2 is YYDKDF (reference sequence).